These T cell receptor beta chains were read from a single sample in a study of blood T cell repertoires in COVID-19. Clones were sequenced by immunoSEQ multiplex PCR, and TCRdb holds only the in-frame ones, with some missing. The data contain about 280,000 clones, approximately 91% of them seen just once; the ten biggest clones take up 9% to 9.5%. The sample comprised peripheral blood. The receptor source for this set is a man younger than 30 with active or convalescent COVID-19. Both conserved end residues are part of each CDR3. A D gene is named only where the DNA matches it firmly. Size values are once, few and many counts, or a class for expanded clones, and some rows have none.

>TRBD2|TRBV9|.|TRBJ2-3
TGTGCCAGCAGCCCCCCTAGCGGGGGGGCCCCAAATACGCAGTATTTT
CASSPPSGGAPNTQYF
>TRBD1|TRBV6-5|.|TRBJ2-7
TGTGCCAGCGGGGGGACAGGGTCAATTTACGAGCAGTACTTC
CASGGTGSIYEQYF
>.|TRBV2|.|TRBJ2-2
TGTGCCAGCAGTGGGGGGGATGCCGGGGAGCTGTTTTTT
CASSGGDAGELFF
>.|TRBV19|.|TRBJ2-7
TGTGCCAGTATGGGGGACTTCTACGAGCAGTACTTC
CASMGDFYEQYF
>TRBD1|TRBV10-3|once|TRBJ1-2
TGTGCCATCAGGTCGGGGACAGGAGAACTCTATGGCTACACCTTC
CAIRSGTGELYGYTF
>.|TRBV11-3|.|TRBJ2-4
TGTGCCAGCAGCTTATCTGTCAGAGGCATTCAGTACTTC
CASSLSVRGIQYF
>TRBD2|TRBV27|.|TRBJ2-1
TGTGCCAGCAGCGCTGGGACTAGCGGGGGGGCTGGGGAGCAGTTCTTC
CASSAGTSGGAGEQFF
>.|TRBV3-1/TRBV3-2|.|TRBJ2-5
TGTGCCAGCAGCCAAACCCACCCGGGAGCTACCCAAGAGACCCAGTACTTC
CASSQTHPGATQETQYF
>TRBD1|TRBV7-9|.|TRBJ2-2
TGTGCCAGCAGCCCTACAGGGGTGAAGGCCGGGGAGCTGTTTTTT
CASSPTGVKAGELFF
>.|TRBV10-3|.|TRBJ1-4
TGTGCCATCAGTGATACGCGAGGGGGGGGAAATGAAAAACTGTTTTTT
CAISDTRGGGNEKLFF
>.|TRBV4-1|.|TRBJ2-7
TGCGCCAGCAGCCAAGATACGGGGTCCGACGAGCAGTACTTC
CASSQDTGSDEQYF
>.|TRBV29-1|.|TRBJ2-7
TGCAGCGTTGTTTCCGGGGAATACTACTCCTACGAGCAGTACTTC
CSVVSGEYYSYEQYF
>TRBD2|TRBV29-1|.|TRBJ2-2
TGCAGCGTTGAAGGAGCGGGGGCGGGCACCGGGGAGCTGTTTTTT
CSVEGAGAGTGELFF
>.|TRBV27|few|TRBJ1-5
TGTGCCAGCAGTCGGGTCTTCAATCAGCCCCAGCATTTT
CASSRVFNQPQHF
>.|TRBV27|few|TRBJ1-1
TGTGCCAGCAGTTACGCCAGGTTCACTGAAGCTTTCTTT
CASSYARFTEAFF
>.|TRBV6-6|.|TRBJ1-5
TGTGCCAGCAGAAAGGACAGCCAGCCCCAGCATTTT
CASRKDSQPQHF
>.|TRBV4-1|.|TRBJ1-2
TGCGCCAGCAGCCAAGACCCACAGGGTTACTATGGCTACACCTTC
CASSQDPQGYYGYTF
>TRBD2|TRBV7-2|.|TRBJ2-3
TGTGCCAGCAGCTTAGGTCCCGGGGGGGCCACAGCAGATACGCAGTATTTT
CASSLGPGGATADTQYF
>TRBD2|TRBV6-2/TRBV6-3|.|TRBJ2-7
TGTGCCAGCAGCCACGAGCGGGGAGTCTCCTACGAGCAGTACTTC
CASSHERGVSYEQYF
>.|TRBV7-6|.|TRBJ2-3
TGTGCCAGCAGCTTAGAACCCCTTAGCGGCCCCCCAGATACGCAGTATTTT
CASSLEPLSGPPDTQYF
>TRBD2|TRBV9|.|TRBJ2-2
TGTGCCAGCAGCGACGGGACTAGCGGATCCGCCGGGGAGCTGTTTTTT
CASSDGTSGSAGELFF
>TRBD1|TRBV25-1|.|TRBJ1-3
TGTGCCAGCAGTGAGACAGGGTTTGGAAACACCATATATTTT
CASSETGFGNTIYF
>TRBD1|TRBV3-1/TRBV3-2|.|TRBJ1-4
TGTGCCAGCAGCCAAGAAGGATGGGACAGGGGGGCGATTTTGCATGAAAAACTGTTTTTT
CASSQEGWDRGAILHEKLFF
>.|TRBV10-3|once|TRBJ2-2
TGTGCCATCGTGGCAGGGAACACCGGGGAGCTGTTTTTT
CAIVAGNTGELFF
>TRBD2|TRBV9|.|TRBJ2-1
TGTGCCAGCAGCTACGGACTAGCGGGGGTTAATGAGCAGTTCTTC
CASSYGLAGVNEQFF
>.|TRBV2|once|TRBJ1-4
TGTGCCAGCAGCGACAGCGCAACTAATGAAAAACTGTTTTTT
CASSDSATNEKLFF
>TRBD1|TRBV6-6|.|TRBJ1-5
TGTGCCAGCATTCGGGGACAGGGCCCGAATCAGCCCCAGCATTTT
CASIRGQGPNQPQHF
>.|TRBV6-1|.|TRBJ1-2
TGTGCCAGCAGTGAACTGGGGGGGAGCAGTGGTTTCGATGGCTACACCTTC
CASSELGGSSGFDGYTF
>.|TRBV5-4|few|TRBJ2-7
TGTGCCAGCAGCCCGGGGACAAGCCCTACGAAGCAGTACTTC
CASSPGTSPTKQYF
>.|TRBV19|.|TRBJ1-2
TGTGCCAGTAGAACAGGACCCTATGGCTACACCTTC
CASRTGPYGYTF
>TRBD1|TRBV9|once|TRBJ1-3
TGTGCCAGCAGCGTACAGGGGGCTGGAAACACCATATATTTT
CASSVQGAGNTIYF
>TRBD1|TRBV11-2|.|TRBJ1-2
TGTGCCAGCAGCGGCCTGGACAGGGGACGAGGCTACACCTTC
CASSGLDRGRGYTF
>TRBD2|TRBV11-1|.|TRBJ2-1
TGTGCCAGCAGCTTAGAAGGGAGGGGTGAGCAGTTCTTC
CASSLEGRGEQFF
>.|TRBV9|.|TRBJ2-5
TGTGCCAGCAGCGTAGGATCGGGTGAGACCCAGTACTTC
CASSVGSGETQYF
>TRBD1|TRBV6-2/TRBV6-3|.|TRBJ2-7
TGTGCCAGCAGTTACTCGCGAGACAGGGCGTACGAGCAGTACTTC
CASSYSRDRAYEQYF
>.|TRBV3-1/TRBV3-2|.|TRBJ1-5
TGTGCCAGCAGCCACCTTTTGCTTCGACAAGCCTACCTCCATCAGCCCCAGCATTTT
CASSHLLLRQAYLHQPQHF
>.|TRBV3-1/TRBV3-2|.|TRBJ1-2
TGTGCCAGCAGCCAAGTTTCCCGGGAGGATGGCTACACCTTC
CASSQVSREDGYTF
>TRBD1|TRBV5-5|.|TRBJ1-5
TGTGCCAGCAGCCACGAGACAGGGTTTGGACAGCCCCAGCATTTT
CASSHETGFGQPQHF
>.|TRBV6-5|few|TRBJ1-4
TGTGCCAGCACCGCAGGGCAAACTAATGAAAAACTGTTTTTT
CASTAGQTNEKLFF
>.|TRBV2|.|TRBJ2-7
TGTGCCAGTTTAGATGACAGAGCCTACGAGCAGTACTTC
CASLDDRAYEQYF
>TRBD1|TRBV2|once|TRBJ1-5
TGTGCCAGCAGTTGGGTACGGGACAGATATTCTAGCAATCAGCCCCAGCATTTT
CASSWVRDRYSSNQPQHF
>TRBD2|TRBV25-1|.|TRBJ2-7
TGTGCCAGCCGGTCGGGGGGCTCCTACGAGCAGTACTTC
CASRSGGSYEQYF
>.|TRBV19|.|TRBJ2-2
TGTGCCAGTTCTACCCGAGGGCATTGGACCGGGGAGCTGTTTTTT
CASSTRGHWTGELFF
>TRBD2|TRBV9|few|TRBJ2-2
TGTGCCAGCAGCCAACGGACTAGCGGCACCGGGGAGCTGTTTTTT
CASSQRTSGTGELFF
>TRBD1|TRBV19|.|TRBJ1-1
TGTGCCAGTATGAACCGGGACAGGGACTTCGGAGCTTTCTTT
CASMNRDRDFGAFF
>TRBD1|TRBV4-1|.|TRBJ2-3
TGCGCCAGCAGCCTACAACAGGGGGCTGGGACAGATACGCAGTATTTT
CASSLQQGAGTDTQYF
>.|TRBV27|.|TRBJ1-2
TGTGCCAGCAGTTTATCCCAACTCCCCACCTACTATGGCTACACCTTC
CASSLSQLPTYYGYTF
>TRBD1|TRBV5-1|.|TRBJ2-7
TGCGCCAGCAGTTTCTATACAGGGGACGAGCAGTACTTC
CASSFYTGDEQYF
>.|TRBV5-5|.|TRBJ2-7
TGTGCCAGCAGCTTTGGGGCGGACGGTCTGTCGGCGCAGTACTTC
CASSFGADGLSAQYF
>.|TRBV27|.|TRBJ1-5
TGTGCCAGCAGTTTAGAGGGCCGCTATCAGCCCCAGCATTTT
CASSLEGRYQPQHF
>.|TRBV4-3|.|TRBJ1-3
TGCGCCAGCAGCCAAGATAGAGCGGCCTCTGGAAACACCATATATTTT
CASSQDRAASGNTIYF
>.|TRBV4-1|.|TRBJ2-7
TGCGCCAGCAGCCAAGAGGCTACAGGCAAGCAAGAGCAGTACTTC
CASSQEATGKQEQYF
>.|TRBV3-1/TRBV3-2|.|TRBJ1-5
TGTGCCAGCAGCAGGGACACTAGCAATCAGCCCCAGCATTTT
CASSRDTSNQPQHF
>.|TRBV4-2|.|TRBJ1-5
TGTGCCAGCAGCCAAGGGCCCTCAGGGGGCAATCAGCCCCAGCATTTT
CASSQGPSGGNQPQHF
>TRBD2|TRBV6-5|.|TRBJ2-1
TGTGCCAGCAGTTACTCGAGCAGCGGGGGGGCGAATGAGCAGTTCTTC
CASSYSSSGGANEQFF
>.|TRBV19|few|TRBJ1-1
TGTGCCAGTAGTATAGCTCTGCGTGCCAACACTGAAGCTTTCTTT
CASSIALRANTEAFF
>TRBD1|TRBV2|few|TRBJ1-3
TGTGCCAGCAGTGAAACAGGGGGCACTGGAAACACCATATATTTT
CASSETGGTGNTIYF
>.|TRBV20-1|few|TRBJ1-2
TGCAGTGCTAGTGGGAGTGGGCAGGGCAATGGCTACACCTTC
CSASGSGQGNGYTF
>.|TRBV19|.|TRBJ1-3
TGTGCCAGTAATTCAGGGCTTTCTGGAAACACCATATATTTT
CASNSGLSGNTIYF